The TCR beta chain under discussion was sequenced for a study of blood T cell repertoires in COVID-19. Looking at the study overall: T cells, B-cell-depleted T cells, or PBMCs supplied cDNA or gDNA.

Donors were grouped by their self-reported clinical history. V trimming: 3 bases; J trimming: 4 bases; junction bases outside the gene matches: 5. This CDR3 is 14 amino acids long. Germline-derived CDR1 and CDR2 are DFQATT and SNEGSKA (reference sequence). The repertoire was sequenced with immunoSEQ multiplex PCR; TCRdb's copy has only in-frame clones and lacks some. The data contain about 400,000 clones, roughly 90% of them singletons. This receptor was identified in a woman aged 40 to 50 with acute COVID-19. Input material: PBMCs or T cells enriched from blood (not recorded which). The V call is TRBV20-1, the J call TRBJ1-5; 8 bases are a match to TRBD1. CDR3 in amino acids: CSASPRGLNQPQHF. The CDR3 DNA follows: TGCAGTGCTAGTCCCAGGGGGCTAAATCAGCCCCAGCATTTT.